The 19 T cell receptor beta chains below were found in one sample sequenced in a study of PD-1 blockade in classical Hodgkin lymphoma. The repertoire was sequenced with immunoSEQ multiplex PCR; TCRdb's copy has only in-frame clones and lacks some. The profile shows some 100,000 clones, about 93% of them singletons. Time point indicated: cycle 4 day 1 (C4D1), after 6 weeks of nivolumab. Each patient experienced a relapse that followed autologous stem cell transplantation, and brentuximab vedotin exposure varied. The sequencing used peripheral blood mononuclear cells (PBMCs), collected before the fourth cycle of nivolumab. These receptors were collected from a human donor with classical Hodgkin lymphoma.

The chain employs TRBV28 and TRBJ2-2, with TRBD1 matching 8 bases. Germline V gene sequence: CDR1 MDHEN, CDR2 SYDVKM. Trimming took 3 bases from V and 1 from J; bases not matched to a gene: 7. CDR3 length: 17 amino acids. CDR3 sequence: CASSFGRGLGNTGELFF. The CDR3 DNA sequence: TGTGCCAGCAGTTTTGGCAGGGGGCTCGGGAACACCGGGGAGCTGTTTTTT. The full variable domain, with the rest looked up from reference TRBV28 and TRBJ2-2, is DVKVTQSSRYLVKRTGEKVFLECVQDMDHENMFWYRQDPGLGLRLIYFSYDVKMKEKGDIPEGYSVSREKKERFSLILESASTNQTSMYLCASSFGRGLGNTGELFFGEGSRLTVL.

V is TRBV29-1 and J is TRBJ2-5, with no clear D. Germline V gene data show CDR1 as SQVTM and CDR2 as ANQGSEA. The CDR3 totals 13 residues. Between the trimmed V and J ends, which lost 6 bases and 2 bases, there was a span of 13 bases. This CDR3 is CSVSNPAQETQYF. Here the CDR3 DNA reads TGCAGCGTGTCCAACCCTGCACAAGAGACCCAGTACTTC.

V is TRBV5-5 and J is TRBJ2-7; D is unclear. From germline, CDR1 is SGHKS and CDR2 YYEKEE (reference sequence). CDR3 length: 13 residues. Trimming pared 0 bases from V and 3 bases from J, leaving 7 bases between. The CDR3 DNA reads as TGTGCCAGCAGCTTGGAGGCGGACTACGAGCAGTACTTC. It translates to CASSLEADYEQYF.

The chain recombines TRBV28 with TRBJ2-1; 11 bases line up with TRBD2. The CDR3 spans 16 residues. Germline assignment: CDR1 MDHEN and CDR2 SYDVKM. V shed 6 bases, J shed 6 bases, and the junction held 10 bases outside the gene matches. The CDR3 DNA is TGTGCCAGCAGCATTAGCGGGAGGGCCGGGTTCAATGAGCAGTTCTTC. This translates into CASSISGRAGFNEQFF.

The rearrangement links TRBV25-1 to TRBJ1-3; D might be TRBD1 (6 bases). The CDR3 covers 15 residues. Trimming shortened V by 6 bases and J by 0 bases, and 12 bases separated the two germline ends. Germline CDR1 MGHDK, CDR2 SYGVNS. CDR3: CASSETGSSGNTIYF. The CDR3 coding sequence is TGTGCCAGCAGCGAGACAGGAAGCTCTGGAAACACCATATATTTT.

The chain has TRBV9 and TRBJ1-4; no reliable D call. CDR3 length equals 19 residues. The ends were cut back, 0 bases at V and 5 bases at J, with 23 bases in the middle. Germline assignment: CDR1 SGDLS and CDR2 YYNGEE. In nucleotides, the CDR3 is TGTGCCAGCAGCGTAGGCCCCCTCGGTAGGACCGAACCAAATGAAAAACTGTTTTTT. Its protein is CASSVGPLGRTEPNEKLFF.

The chain links TRBV7-9 to TRBJ2-7; D not certain. This CDR3 has 14 amino acids. CDR1 and CDR2 (germline): SEHNR, FQNEAQ (reference sequence). With 1 base removed from V and 5 bases from J, the gap between germline ends came to 12 bases. The CDR3: CASSLGAGVDEQYF. CDR3 DNA: TGTGCCAGCAGCTTAGGCGCTGGGGTCGACGAGCAGTACTTC. Full variable domain (remainder filled in from reference TRBV7-9 and TRBJ2-7): DTGVSQNPRHKITKRGQNVTFRCDPISEHNRLYWYRQTLGQGPEFLTYFQNEAQLEKSRLLSDRFSAERPKGSFSTLEIQRTEQGDSAMYLCASSLGAGVDEQYFGPGTRLTVT.

This clone was detected only once. The chain couples TRBV2 to TRBJ2-5; unclear D gene. Per the germline V gene, CDR1 is SNHLY and CDR2 is FYNNEI. V gave up 4 bases and J gave up 2 bases, with 11 bases separating them. The CDR3 has 14 residues. The CDR3 region is CASSVRYQQETQYF. CDR3 DNA sequence: TGTGCCAGCAGTGTCCGATACCAACAAGAGACCCAGTACTTC.

This chain uses TRBV5-1 with TRBJ2-7, with D unclear. The V gene's germline CDR1 is SGHRS and CDR2 YFSETQ. This CDR3 contains 12 residues. Trimming took 4 bases from V and 6 from J, leaving 11 bases between them. The CDR3 protein is CASSLSAGEQYF. CDR3 nucleotide sequence: TGCGCCAGCAGCCTCTCCGCCGGCGAGCAGTACTTC.

CDR3 region: CASRPTGGRNNEQFF. CDR3 nucleotides: TGTGCCAGCAGACCGACAGGGGGTAGGAACAATGAGCAGTTCTTC. The chain recombines TRBV6-6 with TRBJ2-1; TRBD1 matches 9 bases. After removal of 6 bases from V and 5 bases from J, the junction contained 8 bases not matched to a gene. This CDR3 spans 15 amino acids. The germline CDR1 and CDR2 sequences are MNHNY and SVGAGI (reference sequence).

This sequence joins TRBV6-1 and TRBJ1-5, with D possibly matching TRBD1 (5 bases). Trimming left V 0 bases short and J 0 bases short, with 18 bases between. This CDR3 comprises 19 residues. Germline CDR1 is MNHNS and CDR2 is SASEGT. CDR3 DNA sequence: TGTGCCAGCAGTGAAGCGTCGGACACGACCCTTTATAGCAATCAGCCCCAGCATTTT. It yields the protein CASSEASDTTLYSNQPQHF.

The rearrangement joins TRBV19 to TRBJ2-1, with 10 bases that match TRBD2. The CDR3 contains 15 residues. CDR1 is LNHDA and CDR2 is SQIVND in the germline V gene (reference sequence). Trimming removed 5 bases from V and 6 bases from J; junction bases left unmatched: 7. This chain's CDR3 is CASSPLAGESNEQFF. The DNA for the CDR3 is TGTGCCAGTAGTCCCCTAGCGGGAGAAAGCAATGAGCAGTTCTTC.

V gene TRBV6-5 combines with J gene TRBJ1-5; D is uncertain. CDR1 is MNHEY, CDR2 SVGAGI, per germline. The CDR3 has 13 amino acids. The V gene lost 4 bases and the J gene lost 6 bases, with 10 bases spanning the gap. CDR3 sequence: CASSSTLIQPQHF. The CDR3 DNA reads TGTGCCAGCAGTTCGACTCTAATTCAGCCCCAGCATTTT.

This chain uses TRBV15 with TRBJ1-1, with D possibly matching TRBD1 (6 bases). CDR1 is LNHNV and CDR2 is YYDKDF in the germline V gene (reference sequence). The CDR3 sequence is 16 residues long. Trimming pared 2 bases from V and 1 base from J, leaving 14 bases between. The CDR3 region has the DNA TGTGCCACCAGCAGAATGCCCGTAGGGGGGAACACTGAAGCTTTCTTT. As protein: CATSRMPVGGNTEAFF.

The chain couples TRBV6-5 to TRBJ2-7; D possibly corresponds to TRBD1 (5 bases). The CDR3 length is 15 residues. The germline V gene has CDR1 MNHEY and CDR2 SVGAGI. V lost 0 bases and J lost 0, with 9 bases in between. CDR3 loop: CASSYSDSYSYEQYF. For the CDR3, the DNA is TGTGCCAGCAGTTACTCTGACAGCTACTCCTACGAGCAGTACTTC.

J is TRBJ1-6 and V is TRBV6-5, with TRBD1 as a possible D gene (6 bases). Deletions cut 4 bases from V and 8 bases from J, with 18 bases between. The CDR3 contains 16 residues. CDR1 and CDR2 from the germline V gene are MNHEY and SVGAGI. The CDR3 region has the DNA TGTGCCAGCAGTTCCACCGGCGGGGGGCCGGATTCACCCCTCCACTTT. It codes for CASSSTGGGPDSPLHF.

The rearrangement joins TRBV6-6 to TRBJ1-4; D may be TRBD1 (6 bases). CDR3 length: 15 amino acids. Trimming shortened V by 3 bases and J by 8 bases, and 16 bases separated the two germline ends. The germline CDR1 and CDR2 sequences are MNHNY and SVGAGI (reference sequence). DNA for the CDR3: TGTGCCAGCAGTTATATCCAGGGGCGCGAAGAAAAACTGTTTTTT. Protein: CASSYIQGREEKLFF.

This clone was seen only once. The rearrangement links TRBV5-6 to TRBJ1-2; maybe TRBD1 (6 bases). This CDR3 has 16 amino acids. Germline lookup yields CDR1 SGHDT and CDR2 YYEEEE. The V and J ends lost 4 bases and 7 bases respectively, with 23 bases between them. CDR3 region: CASSGGGRGGVSGYTF. The CDR3, as DNA: TGTGCCAGCAGCGGGGGGGGCCGGGGTGGCGTATCTGGCTACACCTTC. The full variable domain, its missing parts supplied by reference TRBV5-6 and TRBJ1-2, is DAGVTQSPTHLIKTRGQQVTLRCSPKSGHDTVSWYQQALGQGPQFIFQYYEEEERQRGNFPDRFSGHQFPNYSSELNVNALLLGDSALYLCASSGGGRGGVSGYTFGSGTRLTVV.

The chain links TRBV7-9 to TRBJ1-5; D is ambiguous. V was clipped by 1 base and J by 7 bases, with 17 bases between them. The CDR3 loop spans 16 amino acids. CDR1 is SEHNR and CDR2 is FQNEAQ in the germline V gene (reference sequence). In DNA form, the CDR3 reads TGTGCCAGCAGCTTAGGGGTCTTCTGGCGGGAGCAGCCCCAGCATTTT. As protein: CASSLGVFWREQPQHF.